Here is one T cell receptor (beta chain) with its context. Its antigen is still unknown. The length of the CDR3 is 16 residues. The V end lost 0 bases, the J end lost 3 bases, and 15 bases lay between the germline ends. The germline V gene encodes CDR1 LGHNA and CDR2 YSLEER. Terminally differentiated effector memory CD45RA+ cells were excluded from the naive CD8 cells, which were CD45RO-negative and positively selected for CCR7. Assay used: immunoSEQ multiplex PCR; TCRdb lists only in-frame clones, some missing. Of millions of clones in the sample, 93% were seen once. This record comes from a study of shared clonotypes between healthy human individuals. Regarding the study as a whole: Non-shared clonotypes showed lower generation probabilities than clonotypes common to all four donors.

This chain connects TRBV4-3 to TRBJ2-7, with D perhaps matching TRBD2 (6 bases). The sequenced sample was naive CD8+ T cells from PBMCs. This sequence was found in a young man in good health. Some clones in this sample may be carry-over from other donors' samples. The CDR3 region is CASSQELAGIIYEQYF. The CDR3 region has the DNA TGCGCCAGCAGCCAAGAGTTGGCGGGGATAATCTACGAGCAGTACTTC.